This T cell receptor beta chain came from a study of tissue T cells after allogeneic stem cell transplantation. Whole-study results and caveats: Blood and spleen captured only part of the tissue TCR repertoire.

Time point: mouse harvest day 7 after allogeneic transplant. The graft held 10^6 splenic CD5+ T cells and 10^7 T-cell-depleted bone marrow cells. Comment on this clone: The antigen is undetermined. Each gene name is a mouse one. The sequence runs out 1 residue before the end of the CDR3; the remainder is reconstructed from the germline J gene. This sample includes further DNA sequences coding for the same CDR3.

The CDR3 length is 14 residues. V dropped 0 bases and J dropped 0 bases, with 4 bases sitting between them. Germline assignment: CDR1 KGHPV and CDR2 FQNQEV (reference sequence). Sequencing was performed with immunoSEQ multiplex PCR; in TCRdb, only in-frame clones are kept and a portion is missing. The sample has around 7,300 clones, 45% to 55% seen once. V gene TRBV26 combines with J gene TRBJ2-5; D remains unclear. Sequenced material: gut tissue. The TCR originated in a female BALB/c mouse given C57BL/6 T cells with graft-versus-host disease after an allogeneic hematopoietic cell transplant. The CDR3 sequence is CASSLSGNQDTQYF. Incomplete CDR3 DNA: TGTGCCAGCAGTCTGTCTGGGAACCAAGACACCCAGTAC.